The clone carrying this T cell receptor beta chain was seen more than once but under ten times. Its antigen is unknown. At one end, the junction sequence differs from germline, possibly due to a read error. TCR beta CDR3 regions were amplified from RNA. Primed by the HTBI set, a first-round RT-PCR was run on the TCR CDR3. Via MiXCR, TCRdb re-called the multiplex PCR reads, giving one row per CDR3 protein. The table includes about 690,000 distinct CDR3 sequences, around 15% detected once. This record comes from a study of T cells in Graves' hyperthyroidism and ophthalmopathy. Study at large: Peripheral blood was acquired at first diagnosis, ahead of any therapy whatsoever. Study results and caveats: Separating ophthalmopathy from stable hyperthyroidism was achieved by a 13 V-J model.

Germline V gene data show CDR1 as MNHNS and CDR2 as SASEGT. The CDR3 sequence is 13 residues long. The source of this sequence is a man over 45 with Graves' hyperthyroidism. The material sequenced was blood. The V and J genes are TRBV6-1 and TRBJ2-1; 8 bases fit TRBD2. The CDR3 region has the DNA TGTGCCAGCAGTCGGACTAGCTACCATGAGCAGTTCTTC. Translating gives CASSRTSYHEQFF.